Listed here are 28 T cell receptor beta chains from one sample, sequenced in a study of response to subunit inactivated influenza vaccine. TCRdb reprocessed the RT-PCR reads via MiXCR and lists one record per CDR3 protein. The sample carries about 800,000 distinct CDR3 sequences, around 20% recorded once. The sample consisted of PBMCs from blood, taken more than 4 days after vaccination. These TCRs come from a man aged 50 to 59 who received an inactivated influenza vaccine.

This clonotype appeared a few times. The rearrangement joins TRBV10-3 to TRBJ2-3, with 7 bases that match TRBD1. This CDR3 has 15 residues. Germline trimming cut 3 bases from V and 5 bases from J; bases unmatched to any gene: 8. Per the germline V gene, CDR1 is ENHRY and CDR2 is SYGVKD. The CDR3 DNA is TGTGCCATCAGTGAAGGACAGGTCCTAGTAGATACGCAGTATTTT. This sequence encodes CAISEGQVLVDTQYF.

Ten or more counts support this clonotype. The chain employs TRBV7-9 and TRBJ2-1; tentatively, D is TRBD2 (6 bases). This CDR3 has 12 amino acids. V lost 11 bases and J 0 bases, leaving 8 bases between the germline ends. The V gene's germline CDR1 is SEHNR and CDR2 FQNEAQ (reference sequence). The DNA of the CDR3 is TGTGCCTCTAGCGACTCCTACAATGAGCAGTTCTTC. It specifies CASSDSYNEQFF.

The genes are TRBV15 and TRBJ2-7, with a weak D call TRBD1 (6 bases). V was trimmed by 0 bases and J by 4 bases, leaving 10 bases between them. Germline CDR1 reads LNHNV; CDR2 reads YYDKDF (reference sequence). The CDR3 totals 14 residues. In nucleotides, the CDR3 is TGTGCCACCAGCAGAGATAGGACAGCGTACGAGCAGTACTTC. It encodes CATSRDRTAYEQYF. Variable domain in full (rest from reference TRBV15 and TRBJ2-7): DAMVIQNPRYQVTQFGKPVTLSCSQTLNHNVMYWYQQKSSQAPKLLFHYYDKDFNNEADTPDNFQSRRPNTSFCFLDIRSPGLGDTAMYLCATSRDRTAYEQYFGPGTRLTVT.

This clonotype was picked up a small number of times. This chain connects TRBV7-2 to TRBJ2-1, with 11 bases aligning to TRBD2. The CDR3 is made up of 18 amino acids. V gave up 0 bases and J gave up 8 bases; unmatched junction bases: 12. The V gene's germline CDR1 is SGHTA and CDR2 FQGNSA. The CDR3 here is CASSLAPVRVAGGDEQFF. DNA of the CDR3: TGTGCCAGCAGCTTAGCCCCTGTTAGAGTAGCGGGGGGGGATGAGCAGTTCTTC.

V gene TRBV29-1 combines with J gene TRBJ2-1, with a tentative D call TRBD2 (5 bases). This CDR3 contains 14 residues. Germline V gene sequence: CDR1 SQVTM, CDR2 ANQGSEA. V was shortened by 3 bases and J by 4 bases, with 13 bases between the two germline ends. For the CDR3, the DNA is TGCAGCGTTGAGTTCGGACTTCTGTACAATGAGCAGTTCTTC. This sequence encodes CSVEFGLLYNEQFF.

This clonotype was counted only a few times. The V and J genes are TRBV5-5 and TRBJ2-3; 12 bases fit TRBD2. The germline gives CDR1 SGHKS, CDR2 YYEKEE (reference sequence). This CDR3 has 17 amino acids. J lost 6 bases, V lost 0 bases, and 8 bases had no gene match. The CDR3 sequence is CASSLGISLAGGDTQYF. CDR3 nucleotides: TGTGCCAGCAGCTTGGGGATATCGCTAGCGGGGGGGGATACGCAGTATTTT.

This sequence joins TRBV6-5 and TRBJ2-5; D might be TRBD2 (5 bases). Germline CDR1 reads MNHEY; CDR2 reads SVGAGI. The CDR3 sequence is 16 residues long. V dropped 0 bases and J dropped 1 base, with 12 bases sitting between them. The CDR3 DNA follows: TGTGCCAGCAGTTACTCATATCGGGAATTCCAAGAGACCCAGTACTTC. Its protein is CASSYSYREFQETQYF.

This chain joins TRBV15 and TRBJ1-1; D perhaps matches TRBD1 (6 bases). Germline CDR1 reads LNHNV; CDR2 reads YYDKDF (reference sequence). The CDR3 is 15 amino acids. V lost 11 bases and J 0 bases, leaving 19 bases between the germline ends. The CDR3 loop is CAVAYGGAMNTEAFF. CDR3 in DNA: TGTGCCGTCGCCTATGGGGGGGCGATGAACACTGAAGCTTTCTTT. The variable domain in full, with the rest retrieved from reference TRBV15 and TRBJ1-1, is DAMVIQNPRYQVTQFGKPVTLSCSQTLNHNVMYWYQQKSSQAPKLLFHYYDKDFNNEADTPDNFQSRRPNTSFCFLDIRSPGLGDTAMYLCAVAYGGAMNTEAFFGQGTRLTVV.

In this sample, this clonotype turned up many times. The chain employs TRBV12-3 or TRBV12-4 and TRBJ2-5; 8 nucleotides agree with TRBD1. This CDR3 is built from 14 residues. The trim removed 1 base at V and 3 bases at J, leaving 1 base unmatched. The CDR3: CASSLEDREETQYF. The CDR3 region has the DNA TGTGCCAGCAGTTTAGAGGACAGGGAAGAGACCCAGTACTTC.

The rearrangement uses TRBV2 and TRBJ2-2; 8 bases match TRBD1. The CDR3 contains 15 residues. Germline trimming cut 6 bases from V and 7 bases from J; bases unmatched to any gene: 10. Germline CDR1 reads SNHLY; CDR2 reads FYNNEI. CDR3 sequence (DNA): TGTGCCAGCAGGGGATTAGGACAGGGTGACGGGGAGCTGTTTTTT. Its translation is CASRGLGQGDGELFF.

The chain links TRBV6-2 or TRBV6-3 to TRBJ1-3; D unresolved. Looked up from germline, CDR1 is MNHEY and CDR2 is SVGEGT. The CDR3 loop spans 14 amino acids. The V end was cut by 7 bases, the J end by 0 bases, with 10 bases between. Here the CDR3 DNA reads TGTGCCAGCAACGGGCCCCTCTCTGGAAACACCATATATTTT. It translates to CASNGPLSGNTIYF.

DNA of the CDR3: TGTGCCGCGCGGGGGGCTTATCCTAGGGGATCTACGCAGTATTTT. Translating gives CAARGAYPRGSTQYF. The chain carries TRBV10-3 and TRBJ2-3; TRBD2 aligns across 8 bases. Per the germline V gene, CDR1 is ENHRY and CDR2 is SYGVKD. The CDR3 totals 15 residues. Unmatched junction bases numbered 18, after V lost 11 bases and J lost 8 bases.

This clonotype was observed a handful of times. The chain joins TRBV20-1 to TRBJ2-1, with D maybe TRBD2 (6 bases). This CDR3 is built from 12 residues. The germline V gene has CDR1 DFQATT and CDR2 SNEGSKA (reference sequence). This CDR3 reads CSGTGRGHEQFF. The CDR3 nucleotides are TGCAGCGGGACTGGTCGAGGTCATGAGCAGTTCTTC.

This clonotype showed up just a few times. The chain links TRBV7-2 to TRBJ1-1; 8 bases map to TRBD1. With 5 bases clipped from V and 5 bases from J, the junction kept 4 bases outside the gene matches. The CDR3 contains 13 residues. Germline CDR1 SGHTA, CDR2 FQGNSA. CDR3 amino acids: CASSLQGETEAFF. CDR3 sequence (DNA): TGTGCCAGCAGCCTACAGGGGGAGACTGAAGCTTTCTTT.

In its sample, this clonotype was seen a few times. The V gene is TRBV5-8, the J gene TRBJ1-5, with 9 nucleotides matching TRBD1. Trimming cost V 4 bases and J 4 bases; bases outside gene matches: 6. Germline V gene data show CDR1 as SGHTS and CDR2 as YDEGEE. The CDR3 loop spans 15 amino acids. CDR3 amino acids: CASSPQTGGNQPQHF. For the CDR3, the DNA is TGTGCCAGCAGCCCGCAGACAGGGGGAAATCAGCCCCAGCATTTT.

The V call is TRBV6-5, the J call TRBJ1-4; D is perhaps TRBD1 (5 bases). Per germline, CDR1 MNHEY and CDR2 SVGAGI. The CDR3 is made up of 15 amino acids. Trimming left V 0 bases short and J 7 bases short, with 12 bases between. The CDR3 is CASSYSSGNAEKLFF. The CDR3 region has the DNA TGTGCCAGCAGTTACTCGTCAGGGAACGCTGAAAAACTGTTTTTT.

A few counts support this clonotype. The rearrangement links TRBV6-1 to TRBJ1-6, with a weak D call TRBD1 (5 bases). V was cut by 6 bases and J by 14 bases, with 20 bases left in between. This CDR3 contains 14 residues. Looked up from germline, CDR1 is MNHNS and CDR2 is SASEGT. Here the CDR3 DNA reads TGTGCCAGCAGCCAGGGAAGGGCGCCGTCGGCCCTCCACTTT. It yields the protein CASSQGRAPSALHF.

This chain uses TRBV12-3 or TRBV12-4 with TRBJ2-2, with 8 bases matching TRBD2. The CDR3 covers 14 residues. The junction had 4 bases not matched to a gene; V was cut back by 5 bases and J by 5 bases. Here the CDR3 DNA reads TGTGCCAGCAGTCCCGGGACTAGAACCGGGGAGCTGTTTTTT. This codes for CASSPGTRTGELFF.

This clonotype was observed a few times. The CDR3 region is CASSQDHIVDSEQYF. CDR3 bases: TGTGCCAGCAGCCAAGATCATATAGTGGATTCCGAGCAGTACTTC. This chain uses TRBV4-2 with TRBJ2-7; D call uncertain. Germline CDR1 LGHNA, CDR2 YNFKEQ. The CDR3 sequence is 15 residues long. With 0 bases removed from V and 6 bases from J, the gap between germline ends came to 15 bases.

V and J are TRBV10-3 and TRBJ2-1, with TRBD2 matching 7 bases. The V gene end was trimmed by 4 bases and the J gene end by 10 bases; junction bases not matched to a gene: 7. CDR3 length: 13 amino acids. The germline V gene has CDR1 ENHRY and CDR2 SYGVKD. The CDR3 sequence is CAISAREGDEQFF. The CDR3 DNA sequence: TGTGCCATCAGTGCGAGGGAGGGTGACGAGCAGTTCTTC.

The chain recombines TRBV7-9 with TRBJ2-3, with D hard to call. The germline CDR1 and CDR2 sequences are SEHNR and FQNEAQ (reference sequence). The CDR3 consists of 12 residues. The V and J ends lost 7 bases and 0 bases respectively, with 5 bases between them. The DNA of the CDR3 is TGTGCCAGCACCTGGAGCACAGATACGCAGTATTTT. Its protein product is CASTWSTDTQYF.

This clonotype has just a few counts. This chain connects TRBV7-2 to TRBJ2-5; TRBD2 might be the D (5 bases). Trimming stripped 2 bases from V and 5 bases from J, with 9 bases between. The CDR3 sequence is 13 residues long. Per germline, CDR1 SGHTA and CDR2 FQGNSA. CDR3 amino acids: CASSLNEGETQYF. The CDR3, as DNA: TGTGCCAGCAGCTTAAATGAGGGCGAGACCCAGTACTTC.

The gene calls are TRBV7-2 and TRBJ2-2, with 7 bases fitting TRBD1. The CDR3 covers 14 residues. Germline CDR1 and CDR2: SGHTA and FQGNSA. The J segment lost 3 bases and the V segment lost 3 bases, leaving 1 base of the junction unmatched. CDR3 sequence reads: CASSFDRDTGELFF. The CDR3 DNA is TGTGCCAGCAGCTTCGACAGGGACACCGGGGAGCTGTTTTTT. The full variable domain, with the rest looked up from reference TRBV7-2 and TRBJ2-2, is GAGVSQSPSNKVTEKGKDVELRCDPISGHTALYWYRQSLGQGLEFLIYFQGNSAPDKSGLPSDRFSAERTGGSVSTLTIQRTQQEDSAVYLCASSFDRDTGELFFGEGSRLTVL.

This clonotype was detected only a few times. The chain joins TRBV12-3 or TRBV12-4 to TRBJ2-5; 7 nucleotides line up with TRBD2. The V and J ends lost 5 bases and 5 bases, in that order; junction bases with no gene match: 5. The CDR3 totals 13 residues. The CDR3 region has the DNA TGTGCCAGCAGTGAACTAGCGTCGGAGACCCAGTACTTC. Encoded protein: CASSELASETQYF.

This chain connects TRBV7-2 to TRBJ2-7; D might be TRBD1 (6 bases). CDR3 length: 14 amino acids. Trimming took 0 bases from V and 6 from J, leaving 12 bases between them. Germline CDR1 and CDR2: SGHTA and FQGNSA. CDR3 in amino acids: CASSLAGTKFEQYF. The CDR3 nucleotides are TGTGCCAGCAGCTTAGCGGGGACAAAATTCGAGCAGTACTTC. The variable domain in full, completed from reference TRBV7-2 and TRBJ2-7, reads GAGVSQSPSNKVTEKGKDVELRCDPISGHTALYWYRQSLGQGLEFLIYFQGNSAPDKSGLPSDRFSAERTGGSVSTLTIQRTQQEDSAVYLCASSLAGTKFEQYFGPGTRLTVT.

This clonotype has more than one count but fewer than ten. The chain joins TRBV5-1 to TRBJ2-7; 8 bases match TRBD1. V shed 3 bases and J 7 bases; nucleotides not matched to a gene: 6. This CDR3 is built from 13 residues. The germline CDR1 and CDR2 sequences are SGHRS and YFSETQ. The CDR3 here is CASSSPGQGEQYF. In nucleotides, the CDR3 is TGCGCCAGCAGCTCCCCAGGACAGGGAGAGCAGTACTTC.

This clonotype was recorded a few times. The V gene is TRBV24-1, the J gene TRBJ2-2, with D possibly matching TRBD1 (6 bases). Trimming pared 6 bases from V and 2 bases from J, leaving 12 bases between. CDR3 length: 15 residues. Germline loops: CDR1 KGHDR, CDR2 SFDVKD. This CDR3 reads CATSRDGTNTGELFF. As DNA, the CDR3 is TGTGCCACCAGTCGGGACGGGACAAACACCGGGGAGCTGTTTTTT.

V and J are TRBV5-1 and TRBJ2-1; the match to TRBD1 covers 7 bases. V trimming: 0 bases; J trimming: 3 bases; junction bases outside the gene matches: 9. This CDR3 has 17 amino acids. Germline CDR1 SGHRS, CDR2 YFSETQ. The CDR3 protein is CASSLVGDSPFYNEQFF. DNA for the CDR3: TGCGCCAGCAGCTTGGTGGGGGACAGCCCCTTCTACAATGAGCAGTTCTTC.